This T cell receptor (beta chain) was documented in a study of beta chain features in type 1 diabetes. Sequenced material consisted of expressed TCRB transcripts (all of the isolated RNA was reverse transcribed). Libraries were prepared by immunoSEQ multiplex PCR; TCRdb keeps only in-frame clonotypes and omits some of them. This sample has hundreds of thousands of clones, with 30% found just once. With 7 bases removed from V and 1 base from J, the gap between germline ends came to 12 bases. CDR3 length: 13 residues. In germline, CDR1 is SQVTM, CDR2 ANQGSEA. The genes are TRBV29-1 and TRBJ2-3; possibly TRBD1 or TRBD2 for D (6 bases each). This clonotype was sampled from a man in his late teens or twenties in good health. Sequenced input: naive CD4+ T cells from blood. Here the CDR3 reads CSGGTLRTDTQYF. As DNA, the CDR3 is TGCAGCGGCGGGACATTACGCACAGATACGCAGTATTTT.